This TCR beta chain derives from a study of blood T cell repertoires in COVID-19. The repertoire was sequenced with immunoSEQ multiplex PCR; TCRdb's copy has only in-frame clones and lacks some. This table has approximately 670,000 clones, over 80% appearing once. Per the germline V gene, CDR1 is SGDLS and CDR2 is YYNGEE. The CDR3 extends over 15 amino acids. Trimming shortened V by 0 bases and J by 3 bases, and 9 bases separated the two germline ends. The sequence came from a woman between 18 and 30 years old with acute or convalescent COVID-19. The sequenced sample consisted of peripheral blood. V usage is TRBV9 and J usage is TRBJ2-2; TRBD2 might be the D (5 bases). The CDR3 DNA is TGTGCCAGCAGCGTAGCTGCCGGGGACACCGGGGAGCTGTTTTTT. Its protein is CASSVAAGDTGELFF.